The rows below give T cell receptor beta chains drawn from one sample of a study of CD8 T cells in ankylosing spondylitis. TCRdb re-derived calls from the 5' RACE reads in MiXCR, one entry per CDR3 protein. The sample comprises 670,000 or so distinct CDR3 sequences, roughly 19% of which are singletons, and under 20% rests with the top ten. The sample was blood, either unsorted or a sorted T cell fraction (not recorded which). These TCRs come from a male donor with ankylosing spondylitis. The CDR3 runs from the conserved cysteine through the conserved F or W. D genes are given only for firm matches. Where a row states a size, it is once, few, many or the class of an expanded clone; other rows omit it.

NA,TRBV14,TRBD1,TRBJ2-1,TGTGCCAGCAGCCTACAGGGACAGAGCAATGAGCAGTTCTTC,CASSLQGQSNEQFF
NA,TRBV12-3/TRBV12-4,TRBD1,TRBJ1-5,TGTGCCAGCAGCGACAGGGCGACTCAGCCCCAGCATTTT,CASSDRATQPQHF
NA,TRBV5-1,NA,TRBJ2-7,TGCGCCAGCAGCTCTACCGAGACAGAGACCTACGAGCAGTACTTC,CASSSTETETYEQYF
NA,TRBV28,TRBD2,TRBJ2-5,TGTGCCAGCAGTTTAGTACCTAGCGGGAGTGATAGGGTCCAAGAGACCCAGTACTTC,CASSLVPSGSDRVQETQYF
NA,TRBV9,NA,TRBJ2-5,TGTGCCAGCAGCGCGAGGGGGGAACAAGAGACCCAGTACTTC,CASSARGEQETQYF
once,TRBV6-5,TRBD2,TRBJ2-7,TGTGCCACTCTCCCGGGGACTAGCGTTCCCTTC,CATLPGTSVPF
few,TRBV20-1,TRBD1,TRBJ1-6,TGCAGTGCTAGTGACAGGGGGCTAAGTTCACCCCTCCACTTT,CSASDRGLSSPLHF
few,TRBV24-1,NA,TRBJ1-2,TGTGCCACCAGTGATTTGCGGGGATGGGGCTATGGCTACACCTTC,CATSDLRGWGYGYTF
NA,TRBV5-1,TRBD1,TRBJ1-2,TGCGCCAGCAGCTTGGGGACAGGGATCTATGGCTACACCTTC,CASSLGTGIYGYTF
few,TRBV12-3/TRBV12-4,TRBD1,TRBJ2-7,TGTGCCAGCAGTCCATACAGGGGCTACGAGCAGTACTTC,CASSPYRGYEQYF
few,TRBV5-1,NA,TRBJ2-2,TGCGCCAGCAGCTTGGATCTCCTTGGGACCGGGGAGCTGTTTTTT,CASSLDLLGTGELFF